The text below deals with one T cell receptor beta chain. Treatment given: oral pan-JAK inhibitor, 5-10 mg twice daily. V dropped 5 bases and J dropped 0 bases, with 9 bases sitting between them. Per germline, CDR1 SQVTM and CDR2 ANQGSEA. The CDR3 runs to 13 residues. Investigators isolated RNA and reverse transcribed it into cDNA to act as the sequencing template. Profiled with immunoSEQ multiplex PCR; TCRdb holds only in-frame clones, not every one. The sample contains some 58,000 clones, 35% to 55% of which appear only once. The sample belongs to a study of CD8+ T cells in alopecia areata. The material was CD8+ T cells sorted from blood, obtained around week 36, from a patient treated with tofacitinib. This clonotype was obtained from a human donor with alopecia areata. The gene calls are TRBV29-1 and TRBJ2-3; D gene unclear. The CDR3 DNA is TGCAGCGTTCGAGAGATTAGCACAGATACGCAGTATTTT. It specifies CSVREISTDTQYF.